One and the same sample provided the 21 T cell receptor beta chains below, sequenced in a study of graft-versus-host responses after intestinal transplantation. Sequencing was performed with immunoSEQ multiplex PCR; in TCRdb, only in-frame clones are kept and a portion is missing. Among tens of thousands of clones listed, about nine tenths were seen once. Intraepithelial lymphocytes and lamina propria lymphocytes were released through processing of graft tissue. The sequencing here drew on ileum tissue, taken around 350 days after transplant. Receptors originate from a human patient who received an intestinal transplant, so some T cells may come from the graft donor.

CDR3 sequence (DNA): TGTGCCAGCAGCTTAGTGGCTAGCGGGAGGCTCGCAGATACGCAGTATTTT. Amino acids: CASSLVASGRLADTQYF. V usage is TRBV7-2 and J usage is TRBJ2-3; TRBD2 agrees at 11 bases. CDR1 is SGHTA and CDR2 is FQGNSA in the germline V gene. The CDR3 spans 17 residues. The ends lost 1 base at V and 4 bases at J; junction bases unmatched: 7.

V and J are TRBV11-2 and TRBJ2-3, with 7 bases matching TRBD2. CDR1 and CDR2 (germline): SGHAT, FQNNGV. The CDR3 is 19 residues long. V lost 2 bases and J lost 2; bases outside the gene matches: 16. DNA for the CDR3: TGTGCCAGCAGCTTATACGGGTGGGAGGGCCACTTGTTCACAGATACGCAGTATTTT. The encoded protein is CASSLYGWEGHLFTDTQYF.

The rearrangement links TRBV7-3 to TRBJ1-2; 7 positions match TRBD1. V shed 0 bases and J 4 bases; nucleotides not matched to a gene: 11. The CDR3 spans 17 residues. Germline V CDR1 and CDR2: SGHTA, FQGTGA. The CDR3 nucleotides are TGTGCCAGCAGCTTAACCCGCCGGGCAGGGGGGCCCTATGGCTACACCTTC. Its protein is CASSLTRRAGGPYGYTF.

This sequence joins TRBV10-3 and TRBJ1-5; no clear D. The CDR3 is 15 amino acids. Trimming took off 3 bases at V and 6 bases at J, with 15 bases between the two ends. The germline V gene encodes CDR1 ENHRY and CDR2 SYGVKD. DNA of the CDR3: TGTGCCATCAGTGATACAGTCCTTCTTGGTCAGCCCCAGCATTTT. Translated, it gives CAISDTVLLGQPQHF.

The chain couples TRBV29-1 to TRBJ1-3; 12 bases agree with TRBD1. The V gene end was trimmed by 5 bases and the J gene end by 4 bases; junction bases not matched to a gene: 9. This CDR3 has 16 amino acids. Germline V gene data show CDR1 as SQVTM and CDR2 as ANQGSEA. This chain's CDR3 is CSVRRGQGAKGNTIYF. CDR3 nucleotides: TGCAGCGTTCGAAGGGGACAGGGGGCTAAAGGAAACACCATATATTTT.

The chain combines TRBV7-3 with TRBJ2-1, with D possibly TRBD2 on 5 matching bases. Trimming left V 5 bases short and J 6 bases short, with 17 bases between. The CDR3 loop spans 15 amino acids. Germline-derived CDR1 and CDR2 are SGHTA and FQGTGA. The CDR3: CASSPPGVLGNEQFF. The CDR3 bases are TGTGCCAGCAGCCCTCCCGGGGTATTGGGCAATGAGCAGTTCTTC.

J is TRBJ2-3 and V is TRBV6-5, with no clear D. The CDR3 is 14 residues long. Germline V lookup: CDR1 MNHEY, CDR2 SVGAGI. Trimming removed 6 bases from V and 3 bases from J, with 13 bases in between. The CDR3 reads CASSSTLETDTQYF. The CDR3, as DNA: TGTGCCAGCAGCTCTACCCTGGAGACAGATACGCAGTATTTT.

V is TRBV28 and J is TRBJ2-7; D ambiguous. V lost 3 bases to trimming and J lost 2 bases, with 5 bases between them. Germline CDR1 MDHEN, CDR2 SYDVKM. The CDR3 is made up of 12 amino acids. The CDR3 DNA is TGTGCCAGCAGTTTTCAAGCCTACGAGCAGTACTTC. It translates to CASSFQAYEQYF. Full variable domain (remainder filled in from reference TRBV28 and TRBJ2-7): DVKVTQSSRYLVKRTGEKVFLECVQDMDHENMFWYRQDPGLGLRLIYFSYDVKMKEKGDIPEGYSVSREKKERFSLILESASTNQTSMYLCASSFQAYEQYFGPGTRLTVT.

The chain is built from TRBV28 and TRBJ2-5, with no clear D. The germline CDR1 and CDR2 sequences are MDHEN and SYDVKM. CDR3 length: 12 amino acids. V lost 8 bases to trimming and J lost 3 bases, with 10 bases between them. The CDR3 is CASQNNEETQYF. The CDR3 bases are TGTGCCAGCCAAAACAACGAAGAGACCCAGTACTTC. The full variable domain, in which reference TRBV28 and TRBJ2-5 provide the parts outside the CDR3, is DVKVTQSSRYLVKRTGEKVFLECVQDMDHENMFWYRQDPGLGLRLIYFSYDVKMKEKGDIPEGYSVSREKKERFSLILESASTNQTSMYLCASQNNEETQYFGPGTRLLVL.

V gene TRBV29-1 combines with J gene TRBJ2-2, with D maybe TRBD2 (5 bases). The CDR3 has 16 amino acids. Germline V lookup: CDR1 SQVTM, CDR2 ANQGSEA. Trimming removed 5 bases from V and 1 base from J, with 17 bases in between. The CDR3 protein is CSVSRGGLVNTGELFF. CDR3 nucleotides: TGCAGCGTTTCACGGGGTGGGTTAGTGAACACCGGGGAGCTGTTTTTT.

This clone has a single count. This chain joins TRBV5-4 and TRBJ2-1, with a weak D call TRBD2 (5 bases). CDR1 SGHNT and CDR2 YYREEE come from the germline V gene (reference sequence). The CDR3 totals 16 residues. V lost 1 base to trimming and J lost 5 bases, with 16 bases between them. CDR3: CASSLKRLRMDNEQFF. The DNA for the CDR3 is TGTGCCAGCAGCTTGAAACGACTAAGAATGGACAATGAGCAGTTCTTC.

J is TRBJ2-7 and V is TRBV29-1, with unresolved D. This CDR3 is 15 amino acids long. The germline CDR1 and CDR2 sequences are SQVTM and ANQGSEA. Between the trimmed V and J ends, which lost 6 bases and 2 bases, there was a span of 20 bases. The CDR3 coding sequence is TGCAGCGTCCGAACTGGGGAATTGGGGACCTACGAGCAGTACTTC. It encodes CSVRTGELGTYEQYF.

This chain links TRBV4-1 with TRBJ2-5, with D possibly matching TRBD2 (6 bases). This CDR3 is built from 15 residues. V lost 1 base to trimming and J lost 2 bases, with 11 bases between them. The germline gives CDR1 MGHRA, CDR2 YSYEKL. The CDR3 here is CASSQVLGGQETQYF. The DNA of the CDR3 is TGCGCCAGCAGCCAAGTGTTAGGAGGGCAAGAGACCCAGTACTTC.

In its sample, this clone was seen once. The chain recombines TRBV28 with TRBJ2-7, with TRBD1 matching over 7 bases. CDR1 MDHEN and CDR2 SYDVKM come from the germline V gene. This CDR3 is 14 amino acids long. V dropped 3 bases and J dropped 4; count of bases not matched to a gene: 6. CDR3 in DNA: TGTGCCAGCAGTTTTGGCAGGGGGACATACGAGCAGTACTTC. Protein product: CASSFGRGTYEQYF.

The chain employs TRBV28 and TRBJ1-1; the D gene is possibly TRBD1 (6 bases). CDR3 length equals 17 residues. V was pared by 6 bases and J by 0 bases, with 20 bases between. Looked up from germline, CDR1 is MDHEN and CDR2 is SYDVKM. CDR3 bases: TGTGCCAGCAGCTACCTCCCATTCGGGGGCTTGAACACTGAAGCTTTCTTT. Its translation is CASSYLPFGGLNTEAFF.

V is TRBV9 and J is TRBJ2-6; D is possibly TRBD1 (6 bases). CDR1 is SGDLS and CDR2 is YYNGEE in the germline V gene. The CDR3 is 20 residues long. V was trimmed by 7 bases and J by 1 base, leaving 27 bases between them. CDR3 sequence (DNA): TGTGCCAGCCATTCAACAGGGATGGCTAGTAGGGGTTCTGGGGCCAACGTCCTGACTTTC. Encoded protein: CASHSTGMASRGSGANVLTF.

The chain has TRBV5-1 and TRBJ2-7, with D hard to call. The J call is doubtful: the DNA matches TRBJ2-5 better. CDR3 length: 15 amino acids. Germline values: CDR1 SGHRS, CDR2 YFSETQ. DNA for the CDR3: TGCGCCAGCAGCTTGCATCGAGCGTCCCAAGAGACCCAGTACTTC. This translates into CASSLHRASQETQYF.

The gene calls are TRBV18 and TRBJ2-7; 7 bases are a match to TRBD1. V lost 3 bases to trimming and J lost 4 bases; unmatched junction nucleotides: 6. The CDR3 extends over 14 amino acids. Per germline, CDR1 KGHSH and CDR2 LQKENI. CDR3 protein: CASSPGAGGYEQYF. The CDR3 coding sequence is TGTGCCAGCTCACCCGGGGCAGGGGGATACGAGCAGTACTTC.

This clone was picked up one time. The chain is built from TRBV6-6 and TRBJ2-3, with 10 bases that match TRBD2. After removal of 10 bases from V and 5 bases from J, the junction contained 12 bases not matched to a gene. The CDR3 extends over 15 amino acids. CDR1 MNHNY and CDR2 SVGAGI come from the germline V gene (reference sequence). The CDR3 DNA reads as TGTGCCACTGGCAGGCCTAGCGGGAGCCTAGATACGCAGTATTTT. The encoded protein is CATGRPSGSLDTQYF.

The CDR3 is CASSEGAGEQYF. The CDR3 DNA follows: TGTGCCAGCAGTGAAGGGGCGGGCGAGCAGTACTTC. This sequence joins TRBV25-1 and TRBJ2-7; perhaps D is TRBD1 or TRBD2 (5 bases each). The length of the CDR3 is 12 residues. Germline CDR1 is MGHDK and CDR2 is SYGVNS. V lost 2 bases and J 6 bases, leaving 8 bases between the germline ends.

This clone counts as medium-sized (0.01 to 0.1%). This CDR3 reads CASSEGWGSYYGYTF. CDR3 in DNA: TGTGCCAGCAGTGAAGGTTGGGGGTCCTACTATGGCTACACCTTC. This chain joins TRBV6-1 and TRBJ1-2; maybe TRBD1 (5 bases). This CDR3 is built from 15 residues. CDR1 MNHNS and CDR2 SASEGT come from the germline V gene. Trimming stripped 1 base from V and 3 bases from J, with 12 bases between.